This T cell receptor (beta chain) was identified during a study of T cell clonotyping in hematopoietic cell transplantation. General study points: After transplant, recipient diversity fell while pathologically expanded clonotypes grew through day 180. Few recipient clonotypes overlapped donors; over 95% were de novo at given depth. Higher Inverse Simpson Index values in graft donor and pretransplant recipient predicted broader posttransplant TCR diversity. Cells were unsorted, so CD4 and CD8 contributions were not separated.

Comment on this clone: The antigen remains undetermined.

Clones were read by immunoSEQ multiplex PCR, and TCRdb kept only the in-frame ones, dropping some. The table includes 55,000 to 70,000 clones, roughly 93% detected once. The V gene's germline CDR1 is MDHEN and CDR2 SYDVKM. V lost 10 bases and J lost 8; bases outside the gene matches: 17. This CDR3 region has 15 residues. What was sequenced was peripheral blood mononuclear cells. The sequence derives from a man aged 50-59 years in good health. Some clones in this sample may be carry-over from other donors' samples. The chain is built from TRBV28 and TRBJ1-3; 7 bases agree with TRBD1. CDR3 bases: TGTGCCACTCAAACTGGGACAGCTCTGGAAGACACCATATATTTT. Encoded protein: CATQTGTALEDTIYF.